This entry describes one TCR beta chain. Its antigen is undetermined. Isolation per sample recovered at least 7 million PBMCs. The authors ran a second PCR of roughly 6 to 12 cycles using a sample-barcoded 5' primer and a J-beta primer mix. Every single cDNA molecule received a tag from a template-switch adaptor with 12 random nucleotides. Each of the samples gave a minimum of 2.5 million paired-end reads that contained CDR3. MiXCR, run by TCRdb on the 5' RACE reads, gives a single entry per CDR3 protein. Of hundreds of thousands of distinct CDR3 sequences detected, roughly 50% appear once; the ten largest clones hold 20% to 25%. This record belongs to a study of blood T cells in healthy people across ages. Germline CDR1 is SGHRS and CDR2 is YFSETQ. J gave up 2 bases and V 3 bases, and 5 bases lay outside the gene matches. The CDR3 extends over 15 amino acids. Study-level results: Observed TCR beta diversity showed a strong correlation with the percentage of naive T cells as measured by flow cytometry.

This sequence originates from a man under 40 in good health. V gene TRBV5-1 combines with J gene TRBJ2-3; TRBD2 agrees at 8 bases. Sequencing was done on a sample of blood. In DNA, the CDR3 is TGCGCCAGCAGCTGGGTAGCGGGGCACACAGATACGCAGTATTTT. This sequence encodes CASSWVAGHTDTQYF.